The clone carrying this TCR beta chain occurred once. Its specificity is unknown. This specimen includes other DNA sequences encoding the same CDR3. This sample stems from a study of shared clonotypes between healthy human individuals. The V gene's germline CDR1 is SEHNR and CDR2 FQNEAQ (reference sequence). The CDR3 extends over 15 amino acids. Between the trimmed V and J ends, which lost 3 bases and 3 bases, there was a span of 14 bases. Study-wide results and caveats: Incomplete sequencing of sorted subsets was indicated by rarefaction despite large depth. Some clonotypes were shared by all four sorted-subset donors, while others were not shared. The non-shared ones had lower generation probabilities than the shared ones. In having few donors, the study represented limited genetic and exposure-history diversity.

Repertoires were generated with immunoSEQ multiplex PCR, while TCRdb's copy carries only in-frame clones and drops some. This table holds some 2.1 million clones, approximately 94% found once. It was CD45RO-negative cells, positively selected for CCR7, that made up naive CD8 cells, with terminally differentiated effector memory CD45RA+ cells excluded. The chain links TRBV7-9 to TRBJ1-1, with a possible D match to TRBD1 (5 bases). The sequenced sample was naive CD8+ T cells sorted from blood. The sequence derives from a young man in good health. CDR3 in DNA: TGTGCCAGCAGCTTCTCTACGGGGGTTGACACTGAAGCTTTCTTT. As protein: CASSFSTGVDTEAFF.